The rows below give T cell receptor beta chains drawn from one sample of a study of cytomegalovirus exposure and HLA in healthy donors. The repertoire was sequenced with immunoSEQ multiplex PCR; TCRdb's copy has only in-frame clones and lacks some. Of about 89,000 clones listed, around 67% are singletons. Input material: PBMCs. The receptors derive from a human donor in good health. The CDR3 runs from the conserved cysteine through the conserved F or W. D genes are given only for firm matches. Clone size is given for some rows only: seen once, a few or many times, or a class if the clone is expanded.

size	V	D	J	CDR3	DNA
few	TRBV2	-	TRBJ1-6	CASSAGSNYNSPLHF	TGTGCCAGCAGTGCCGGGTCAAACTATAATTCACCCCTCCACTTT
few	TRBV19	-	TRBJ1-1	CASSPKQPNTEAFF	TGTGCCAGTAGTCCCAAACAGCCTAACACTGAAGCTTTCTTT
-	TRBV10-3	TRBD1	TRBJ2-5	CAISAPDRGQETQYF	TGTGCCATCAGTGCCCCGGACAGGGGCCAAGAGACCCAGTACTTC
-	TRBV4-1	TRBD1	TRBJ1-6	CASSQKDRRARSPLHF	TGCGCCAGCAGCCAGAAGGACAGGAGGGCTCGATCACCCCTCCACTTT
-	TRBV9	-	TRBJ1-1	CASSAGGSQNTEAFF	TGTGCCAGCAGCGCCGGGGGGTCACAGAACACTGAAGCTTTCTTT
-	TRBV11-2	TRBD2	TRBJ2-1	CASVGSGGTYYNEQFF	TGTGCCAGCGTGGGAAGCGGGGGGACTTACTACAATGAGCAGTTCTTC
few	TRBV10-3	-	TRBJ2-2	CAIKLYGNTGELFF	TGTGCCATCAAGTTGTACGGGAACACCGGGGAGCTGTTTTTT
few	TRBV7-9	TRBD2	TRBJ2-1	CASRPSSGGELVNNEQFF	TGTGCCAGCAGACCATCTAGCGGGGGGGAACTCGTGAACAATGAGCAGTTCTTC
-	TRBV19	TRBD1	TRBJ2-6	CASSITAGGAGANVLTF	TGTGCCAGTAGTATAACGGCAGGGGGCGCTGGGGCCAACGTCCTGACTTTC
-	TRBV7-9	TRBD1	TRBJ1-2	CASSLEGQTMHTF	TGTGCCAGCAGCTTAGAGGGACAGACTATGCACACCTTC
-	TRBV5-6	TRBD2	TRBJ2-1	CANRRLAGSSYNEQFF	TGTGCCAACAGACGACTAGCGGGGAGCTCCTACAATGAGCAGTTCTTC
-	TRBV29-1	TRBD1	TRBJ1-1	CSVEAPGQGWDTEAFF	TGCAGCGTTGAAGCCCCCGGACAGGGTTGGGACACTGAAGCTTTCTTT
-	TRBV5-4	-	TRBJ1-5	CASSLGGSQPQHF	TGTGCCAGCAGCTTGGGAGGGAGTCAGCCCCAGCATTTT
few	TRBV5-1	-	TRBJ2-1	CASSLGYHLNEQFF	TGCGCCAGCAGCTTGGGGTACCATCTAAATGAGCAGTTCTTC
-	TRBV19	-	TRBJ1-5	CAGSRGPNQPQHF	TGTGCCGGGTCGCGAGGGCCGAATCAGCCCCAGCATTTT
-	TRBV9	TRBD1	TRBJ2-3	CASSPDRWRTQYF	TGTGCCAGCAGCCCGGACAGGTGGCGGACGCAGTATTTT
-	TRBV7-2	-	TRBJ1-5	CASSLDGRAAQHF	TGTGCCAGCAGCTTAGACGGCAGGGCGGCCCAGCATTTT